This T cell receptor beta chain is drawn from a study of cytomegalovirus exposure and HLA in healthy donors. The study's findings and limits: Productive rates of about 87% or about 30% were seen for most TCR beta V segments in an earlier analysis. Immune exposure data for these donors was limited to CMV serostatus. In a later analysis, TCR association rates varied by HLA locus: DRB1 most, HLA-C fewest. Sequencing had likely introduced a cluster of highly shared sequence variants as an artifact.

Concerning this clone: Its antigen is unidentified.

The germline CDR1 and CDR2 sequences are GTSNPN and SVGIG (reference sequence). This CDR3 has 12 residues. Trimming cost V 8 bases and J 15 bases, with 23 bases left between them. Primers for the PCR totalled 60 Vbeta and 13 Jbeta. This table comes from immunoSEQ multiplex PCR, and its TCRdb copy is limited to in-frame clones, with some not included. The repertoire holds tens of thousands of clones, with more than 75% as singletons. The sequence came from a woman aged 40 to 50 in good health and CMV-seropositive. V gene TRBV30 combines with J gene TRBJ2-1, with a tentative D call TRBD2 (5 bases). Specimen: PBMCs. CDR3 amino acids: CAGLLSGASWFF. The CDR3 nucleotides are TGTGCCGGCCTCCTGAGCGGTGCTTCGTGGTTCTTC. Variable domain in full (rest from reference TRBV30 and TRBJ2-1): SQTIHQWPATLVQPVGSPLSLECTVEGTSNPNLYWYRQAAGRGLQLLFYSVGIGQISSEVPQNLSASRPQDRQFILSSKKLLLSDSGFYLCAGLLSGASWFFGPGTRLTVL.